Here is one T cell receptor (beta chain) with its context. The target of this receptor is not known. Within one base of it there is no much larger clone, and no base qualities were kept. The collaborating institutions used their own protocols to collect whole blood in K2EDTA tubes. Collaborator samples were shipped for TCRbeta analysis as frozen whole blood, isolated PBMCs, or DNA extracted from either sample type. V sheds 4 bases and J sheds 3 bases, leaving 19 bases between their ends. Inclusive of the bounding cysteine and phenylalanine, the CDR3 is 16 residues long. The CDR3 DNA has 48 bases and is translated from base 1. CDR1 and CDR2 are drawn from the germline V gene (reference sequence): SEHNR, FQNEAQ. The immunoSEQ Assay, a bias-controlled multiplex PCR, was used to amplify TCRbeta CDR3 regions from genomic DNA. The study's own analysis went as follows. Within the assay, amplification of reference gene primers was used to estimate how many nucleated cells each sample contained. To quantify the absolute abundance of each unique TCRbeta CDR3 rearrangement, sequence reads were collapsed and filtered. Productive Simpson clonality was computed per sample as the square root of Simpson's diversity index over productive rearrangements. TCRdb took this table from immuneACCESS and kept in-frame rearrangements with V and J called. Such tables lack part of the clones; where checked against another copy, unresolved V genes explain under half of the gap, and the rest is unexplained. V and J calls plus clone size are reproduced from that table; the DNA served to infer D and trimming. The table for this sample lists 55,000 to 60,000 clones; about four fifths of them were counted only once. Of the sample, over 15% falls within the top ten clones.

This sample is part of a study of blood T cell repertoires in COVID-19 (TCRdb year 2020). In the study overall: Samples from collaborators originated in the United States, Italy and Spain and spanned both the acute and convalescent phases of COVID-19. The material from the prospective study consisted of cDNA or gDNA derived from T cells, B-cell-depleted T cells, or PBMCs. The dataset comprised deeply sampled blood TCRbeta repertoires from subjects exposed to, actively infected with, or recovered from COVID-19. The repertoires were released in a freely available public database meant as a resource for research on the immune response to SARS-CoV-2. Samples were obtained from the ongoing ImmuneRACE study (first 160 participants) and from 1,254 subjects provided by 6 global collaborators. Nearly every sample came with metadata listing a de-identified subject ID, COVID-19 status, age in years and sex. Where available, HLA class I and class II types were obtained from metadata supplied by the sample provider rather than from assay-based typing.

Here is what the overall study found, with its caveats: The amount of clinical and demographic metadata varied by source and participant and was provided uncurated.

Recombination linked TRBV7-9 to TRBJ2-7; the D segment could be TRBD1, given 6 matching bases. The sequence was collected from a man aged 70-80 years with active COVID-19. The sample comprised peripheral blood. The nucleotides read TGTGCCAGCAGCTCCCCCAGGGGAATGACTCTCTACGAGCAGTACTTC. This sequence encodes CASSSPRGMTLYEQYF. The reference TRBV7-9 and TRBJ2-7 proteins fill in what lies around the CDR3, so the full variable domain reads DTGVSQNPRHKITKRGQNVTFRCDPISEHNRLYWYRQTLGQGPEFLTYFQNEAQLEKSRLLSDRFSAERPKGSFSTLEIQRTEQGDSAMYLCASSSPRGMTLYEQYFGPGTRLTVT.